What follows are 27 T cell receptor beta chains derived from one specimen sequenced in a study of T cell responses to AZD1222 COVID-19 vaccine. Repertoires were generated with immunoSEQ multiplex PCR, while TCRdb's copy carries only in-frame clones and drops some. The sample lists about 82,000 clones, 85% to 90% occurring once. The sample in question was peripheral blood, obtained on day 0 of AZD1222 vaccination. The receptors come from an adult in good health.

This clone was seen just once. The chain combines TRBV18 with TRBJ1-1; 9 bases line up with TRBD1. Germline values: CDR1 KGHSH, CDR2 LQKENI. The V gene end was trimmed by 8 bases and the J gene end by 5 bases; junction bases not matched to a gene: 6. CDR3 length equals 13 residues. CDR3 protein: CASLRGQGTEAFF. Here the CDR3 DNA reads TGTGCCAGCCTCAGGGGACAGGGAACTGAAGCTTTCTTT.

The V call is TRBV7-9, the J call TRBJ2-3; 9 nucleotides line up with TRBD2. CDR3 size: 16 residues. The V and J ends lost 5 bases and 2 bases, in that order; junction bases with no gene match: 8. Germline V gives CDR1 SEHNR, CDR2 FQNEAQ (reference sequence). This CDR3 is CASSPRSGGLTDTQYF. The DNA for the CDR3 is TGTGCCAGCAGCCCCCGCAGCGGGGGGCTCACAGATACGCAGTATTTT.

The chain is built from TRBV11-2 and TRBJ1-2, with 8 bases matching TRBD1. The CDR3 extends over 16 amino acids. Germline V CDR1 and CDR2: SGHAT, FQNNGV. V was pared by 4 bases and J by 5 bases, with 12 bases of the junction left unmatched. This chain's CDR3 is CASSSPRQGRGYGYTF. The CDR3 coding sequence is TGTGCCAGCAGCTCACCACGACAGGGGAGGGGATATGGCTACACCTTC.

The chain is built from TRBV4-3 and TRBJ2-5; D is possibly TRBD1 (5 bases). Germline lookup yields CDR1 LGHNA and CDR2 YSLEER. CDR3 length equals 15 residues. Trimming shortened V by 0 bases and J by 5 bases, and 13 bases separated the two germline ends. CDR3 sequence: CASSQEVREWETQYF. For the CDR3, the DNA is TGCGCCAGCAGCCAAGAGGTCAGGGAATGGGAGACCCAGTACTTC.

In its sample, this clone was seen once. The genes are TRBV11-3 and TRBJ1-1; D is ambiguous. From germline, CDR1 is SGHNT and CDR2 YENEEA. The V gene lost 1 base and the J gene lost 6 bases, with 15 bases spanning the gap. The CDR3 extends over 15 amino acids. The CDR3, as DNA: TGTGCCAGCAGCTTAGGCACCCTGAGGGTGCCTGAAGCTTTCTTT. Protein: CASSLGTLRVPEAFF. Using reference TRBV11-3 and TRBJ1-1 for the parts outside the CDR3, the full variable domain is EAGVVQSPRYKIIEKKQPVAFWCNPISGHNTLYWYLQNLGQGPELLIRYENEEAVDDSQLPKDRFSAERLKGVDSTLKIQPAELGDSAVYLCASSLGTLRVPEAFFGQGTRLTVV.

The V call is TRBV30, the J call TRBJ1-5; D gene ambiguous. The germline CDR1 and CDR2 sequences are GTSNPN and SVGIG (reference sequence). There are 13 residues in the CDR3. V was pared by 1 base and J by 5 bases, with 9 bases between. CDR3 in amino acids: CAWSESRDQPQHF. The CDR3 region has the DNA TGTGCCTGGAGTGAATCCCGCGATCAGCCCCAGCATTTT.

The chain uses TRBV14 and TRBJ1-2; D perhaps matches TRBD1 (5 bases). V was trimmed by 4 bases and J by 5 bases, leaving 8 bases between them. CDR1 and CDR2 from the germline V gene are SGHDN and FVKESK. This CDR3 contains 12 residues. CDR3 DNA: TGTGCCAGCAGCCCTAGGGGTTATGGCTACACCTTC. Its translation: CASSPRGYGYTF.

This clone occurred a few times. V usage is TRBV6-1 and J usage is TRBJ1-2, with TRBD1 as a possible D gene (5 bases). The CDR3 covers 12 residues. Between the trimmed V and J ends, which lost 8 bases and 7 bases, there was a span of 14 bases. CDR1 and CDR2 from the germline V gene are MNHNS and SASEGT. This chain's CDR3 is CASGIFGGGYTF. The CDR3 DNA reads TGTGCCAGCGGGATTTTTGGGGGTGGCTACACCTTC.

The chain links TRBV7-2 to TRBJ1-4; 10 bases map to TRBD1. The J segment lost 7 bases and the V segment lost 8 bases, leaving 7 bases of the junction unmatched. CDR1 and CDR2 from the germline V gene are SGHTA and FQGNSA. The CDR3 sequence is 14 residues long. CDR3: CASCRQGAGEKLFF. The CDR3 nucleotides are TGTGCCAGCTGCAGACAGGGGGCTGGTGAAAAACTGTTTTTT.

The chain recombines TRBV28 with TRBJ1-2; D is uncertain. Per germline, CDR1 MDHEN and CDR2 SYDVKM. There are 12 residues in the CDR3. Trimming took off 5 bases at V and 7 bases at J, with 11 bases between the two ends. The CDR3 region is CASSKGVGGYTF. The CDR3 nucleotides are TGTGCCAGCAGTAAAGGCGTTGGTGGCTACACCTTC.

In this sample, this clone turned up a few times. The chain has TRBV5-5 and TRBJ1-5; weak D call: TRBD1 (6 bases). Trimming pared 5 bases from V and 0 bases from J, leaving 12 bases between. The CDR3 has 15 residues. CDR1 is SGHKS, CDR2 YYEKEE, per germline (reference sequence). This CDR3 is CASRPTGASNQPQHF. CDR3 in DNA: TGTGCCAGCAGACCTACGGGGGCTAGCAATCAGCCCCAGCATTTT.

This chain uses TRBV5-1 with TRBJ2-2, with 7 bases that match TRBD1. The J segment lost 5 bases and the V segment lost 4 bases, leaving 11 bases of the junction unmatched. The CDR3 consists of 16 residues. The germline CDR1 and CDR2 sequences are SGHRS and YFSETQ. CDR3 region: CASSQNRDSRTGELFF. CDR3 sequence (DNA): TGCGCCAGCAGCCAAAACCGGGACAGTCGTACCGGGGAGCTGTTTTTT.

This rearrangement joins TRBV7-9 to TRBJ2-7; D may match TRBD1 or TRBD2 (5 bases each). Per germline, CDR1 SEHNR and CDR2 FQNEAQ (reference sequence). The V gene lost 5 bases and the J gene lost 6 bases, with 20 bases spanning the gap. This CDR3 has 15 residues. DNA of the CDR3: TGTGCCAGCAGCCATCCAACCCAGGGTCGGGGCGAGCAGTACTTC. This sequence encodes CASSHPTQGRGEQYF.

This sequence joins TRBV7-3 and TRBJ2-2; TRBD1 aligns across 11 bases. With 5 bases clipped from V and 0 bases from J, the junction kept 14 bases outside the gene matches. The germline V gene has CDR1 SGHTA and CDR2 FQGTGA. CDR3 length equals 20 residues. The CDR3 DNA sequence: TGTGCCAGCAGCAGCCCCCGGGACAGGGGGGTAAGAGCGAACACCGGGGAGCTGTTTTTT. This gives the protein CASSSPRDRGVRANTGELFF.

The V gene is TRBV28, the J gene TRBJ1-5; no reliable D call. Trimming removed 4 bases from V and 9 bases from J, with 16 bases in between. Germline V CDR1 and CDR2: MDHEN, SYDVKM. CDR3 length equals 14 residues. CDR3 loop: CASSYDGGSRPQHF. The CDR3 DNA reads as TGTGCCAGCAGTTACGACGGCGGCAGCCGGCCCCAGCATTTT.

The chain couples TRBV14 to TRBJ1-3; D remains unclear. Germline V CDR1 and CDR2: SGHDN, FVKESK. V gave up 1 base and J gave up 9 bases, with 10 bases separating them. This CDR3 comprises 13 residues. The CDR3: CASSQVFPVTIYF. The CDR3 nucleotides read TGTGCCAGCAGCCAAGTATTCCCGGTCACCATATATTTT.

The chain recombines TRBV19 with TRBJ1-1, with D possibly being TRBD1 (6 bases). V lost 6 bases, J lost 0 bases, and 14 bases lay in between. Germline CDR1 reads LNHDA; CDR2 reads SQIVND (reference sequence). The CDR3 length is 15 residues. In DNA form, the CDR3 reads TGTGCCAGTAGCCGGCACCGGACAGTGAACACTGAAGCTTTCTTT. This sequence encodes CASSRHRTVNTEAFF.

The rearrangement links TRBV27 to TRBJ1-4; D gene unclear. This CDR3 spans 13 amino acids. Germline-derived CDR1 and CDR2 are MNHEY and SMNVEV (reference sequence). Trimming pared 10 bases from V and 3 bases from J, leaving 12 bases between. The CDR3 DNA reads TGTGCCACCCTATACGGCTCTAATGAAAAACTGTTTTTT. Translated, it gives CATLYGSNEKLFF. Full variable domain (remainder filled in from reference TRBV27 and TRBJ1-4): EAQVTQNPRYLITVTGKKLTVTCSQNMNHEYMSWYRQDPGLGLRQIYYSMNVEVTDKGDVPEGYKVSRKEKRNFPLILESPSPNQTSLYFCATLYGSNEKLFFGSGTQLSVL.

The rearrangement joins TRBV2 to TRBJ1-5; the D is unclear. Germline CDR1 SNHLY, CDR2 FYNNEI. With 7 bases removed from V and 1 base from J, the gap between germline ends came to 14 bases. The CDR3 has 15 residues. CDR3 sequence reads: CASKVADLSNQPQHF. CDR3 coding DNA: TGTGCCAGCAAGGTGGCGGACTTAAGCAATCAGCCCCAGCATTTT.

The chain is built from TRBV3-1 (or the pseudogene TRBV3-2) and TRBJ1-4; D is possibly TRBD1 (5 bases). The germline gives CDR1 LGHDT, CDR2 YNNKEL (reference sequence). The CDR3 consists of 15 residues. Trimming left V 4 bases short and J 0 bases short, with 9 bases between. The CDR3 DNA sequence: TGTGCCAGCAGCCCCGGACACGCAACTAATGAAAAACTGTTTTTT. It translates to CASSPGHATNEKLFF.

The chain recombines TRBV3-1 (or the pseudogene TRBV3-2) with TRBJ2-3; D call uncertain. Germline V gene data show CDR1 as LGHDT and CDR2 as YNNKEL (reference sequence). Trimming took 1 base from V and 0 from J, leaving 2 bases between them. The CDR3 length is 13 residues. CDR3 coding DNA: TGTGCCAGCAGCCAAGCAAGCACAGATACGCAGTATTTT. This encodes CASSQASTDTQYF.

The gene calls are TRBV7-9 and TRBJ1-4, with D hard to call. This CDR3 region has 13 residues. The V gene's germline CDR1 is SEHNR and CDR2 FQNEAQ (reference sequence). The V end lost 2 bases, the J end lost 5 bases, and 6 bases lay between the germline ends. The CDR3 protein is CASSLNGNEKLFF. The CDR3 DNA follows: TGTGCCAGCAGCTTAAACGGGAATGAAAAACTGTTTTTT.

This chain connects TRBV5-5 to TRBJ2-5; 10 bases match TRBD2. Germline lookup yields CDR1 SGHKS and CDR2 YYEKEE (reference sequence). Trimming removed 2 bases from V and 4 bases from J; junction bases left unmatched: 5. This CDR3 is 15 amino acids long. Written as DNA, the CDR3 is TGTGCCAGCAGCTTAAAAGCGGGGGGGATAGAGACCCAGTACTTC. Translation gives CASSLKAGGIETQYF.

This clone came up once. The rearrangement uses TRBV2 and TRBJ2-1; D is perhaps TRBD2 (5 bases). V was pared by 1 base and J by 9 bases, with 10 bases between. Germline assignment: CDR1 SNHLY and CDR2 FYNNEI. The CDR3 consists of 13 residues. This chain's CDR3 is CASSEGSGIEQFF. As DNA, the CDR3 is TGTGCCAGCAGTGAAGGGTCGGGGATTGAGCAGTTCTTC.

The V call is TRBV4-2, the J call TRBJ1-1; 8 bases agree with TRBD1. V shed 4 bases and J 2 bases; nucleotides not matched to a gene: 6. CDR1 and CDR2 from the germline V gene are LGHNA and YNFKEQ. The CDR3 covers 15 residues. The DNA of the CDR3 is TGTGCCAGCAGCCGCTCGGACAGGGCTAACACTGAAGCTTTCTTT. This sequence encodes CASSRSDRANTEAFF.

The DNA for the CDR3 is TGTGCCATTCTCAGCTCCTATAATTCACCCCTCCACTTT. Amino acids: CAILSSYNSPLHF. The chain couples TRBV2 to TRBJ1-6, with D uncertain. The ends were cut back, 10 bases at V and 0 bases at J, with 7 bases in the middle. The CDR3 contains 13 residues. Germline CDR1 reads SNHLY; CDR2 reads FYNNEI.

This sequence joins TRBV2 and TRBJ1-3, with a possible D match to TRBD1 (5 bases). Germline CDR1 is SNHLY and CDR2 is FYNNEI. The CDR3 length is 14 residues. V lost 10 bases and J 4 bases, leaving 17 bases between the germline ends. Here the CDR3 reads CAMSTVPSGNTIYF. CDR3 coding DNA: TGTGCCATGTCGACAGTCCCCTCAGGAAACACCATATATTTT.